This T cell receptor beta chain was sequenced during a study of blood T cell repertoires in COVID-19 (dated by TCRdb to the early 2020s). Context from the whole study: Samples from collaborators originated in the United States, Italy and Spain and spanned both the acute and convalescent phases of COVID-19. The material from the prospective study consisted of cDNA or gDNA derived from T cells, B-cell-depleted T cells, or PBMCs. The dataset comprised deeply sampled blood TCRbeta repertoires from subjects exposed to, actively infected with, or recovered from COVID-19. The repertoires were released in a freely available public database intended as a resource for research on the immune response to SARS-CoV-2. The samples were drawn from two sources: the first 160 participants of the ongoing ImmuneRACE study, and 1,200 or so subjects contributed by 6 global collaborators. Sample metadata almost always included a de-identified subject ID, COVID-19 status, age in years and sex. Where available, HLA class I and class II types were taken from metadata supplied by the sample provider and were not determined by assay-based typing. The paper's findings and limits, for the study overall: Clinical and demographic metadata were provided uncurated, with the amount varying by source and participant.

The immunoSEQ Assay, a bias-controlled multiplex PCR, was used to amplify TCRbeta CDR3 regions from genomic DNA. The published analysis was carried out like this. Nucleated cell counts per sample were estimated from amplification of reference gene primers within the assay. Sequence reads were collapsed and filtered to measure the absolute abundance of every unique TCRbeta CDR3 rearrangement. Productive Simpson clonality was computed per sample as the square root of Simpson's diversity index over productive rearrangements. In its TCRdb copy, this immuneACCESS table keeps in-frame sequences only and misses some clones. Where compared with another copy, unresolved V genes explain less than half of these, and the others have no known cause. V and J calls plus clone size are reproduced from that table; the DNA served to infer D and trimming. The sample yields 150,000 to 200,000 clones; under 80% were counted once. The ten largest clones take up around an eighth of the sample.

A note on this clone: No antigen is known for it. No per-base quality is available; no much larger clone lies one base away.

Another Seattle source contributed samples from volunteer blood donors who had recovered from COVID-19. Each collaborating institution followed its own protocols to collect whole blood in K2EDTA tubes. For TCRbeta analysis, collaborator samples were shipped as frozen whole blood, as isolated PBMCs, or as DNA extracted from either sample type. The receptor's source is a man aged 45-60 years who had recovered from COVID-19. Material for sequencing was peripheral blood.

The encoded CDR3 is CASSEARHRSTDTQYF. The DNA sequence is TGTGCCAGCAGTGAAGCGCGTCACCGGAGCACAGATACGCAGTATTTT. The receptor chain draws on TRBV6-1 and TRBJ2-3; the D gene is not confidently resolved. The junction carries 10 bases between V and J, which are trimmed by 0 bases and 0 bases respectively. The CDR3 measures 16 amino acids from cysteine to phenylalanine. Only the CDR3 region is kept as DNA, spanning 48 bases read in frame from base 1. According to the germline V gene, CDR1 reads MNHNS and CDR2 reads SASEGT.